This TCR beta chain emerged from a study of T cell responses to AZD1222 COVID-19 vaccine. As concerns this clone: Its antigen is unidentified.

Study-wide results and limits: Receipt of two AZD1222 doses was followed by a rise in Spike-specific TCR breadth and depth. Donors were largely white British and mainly female; clonal diversity was possibly underestimated. Nearly half of spike-specific TCRs reportedly target unmutated variant regions.

The CDR3 runs 16 residues. Deletions cut 0 bases from V and 2 bases from J, with 11 bases between. CDR1 and CDR2 from the germline V gene are LNHNV and YYDKDF (reference sequence). Generated by immunoSEQ multiplex PCR, the TCRdb table keeps only in-frame clones and is missing some. Of just over 150,000 clones in the sample, roughly 90% were seen once. Material: peripheral blood, obtained 28 days after the second AZD1222 dose. V and J are TRBV15 and TRBJ1-5; D is uncertain. The sequence came from an adult who received the AZD1222 COVID-19 vaccine. The CDR3 loop reads CATSRDPGSGNQPQHF. CDR3 nucleotides: TGTGCCACCAGCAGAGATCCCGGGTCCGGCAATCAGCCCCAGCATTTT.